The 6 T cell receptor beta chains presented below share a single source sample, sequenced in a study of blood T cell repertoires in COVID-19. Repertoires were generated with immunoSEQ multiplex PCR, while TCRdb's copy carries only in-frame clones and drops some. Of roughly 570,000 clones in the sample, roughly nine tenths were seen once. The specimen was peripheral blood. The receptor source for this set is a woman aged 45-65 years with COVID-19, enrolled during active disease.

J is TRBJ2-2 and V is TRBV5-8; weak D call: TRBD2 (5 bases). Germline CDR1 is SGHTS and CDR2 is YDEGEE. The CDR3 loop spans 14 amino acids. Trimming shortened V by 4 bases and J by 0 bases, and 7 bases separated the two germline ends. The CDR3 loop is CASSPGSNTGELFF. CDR3 coding DNA: TGTGCCAGCAGCCCGGGATCGAACACCGGGGAGCTGTTTTTT.

The gene calls are TRBV2 and TRBJ2-5; 9 positions agree with TRBD2. Germline V lookup: CDR1 SNHLY, CDR2 FYNNEI. The J segment lost 3 bases and the V segment lost 6 bases, leaving 5 bases of the junction unmatched. CDR3 size: 14 residues. The CDR3 DNA reads as TGTGCCAGCAGAGATATAGCGGGGGAAGAGACCCAGTACTTC. Protein product: CASRDIAGEETQYF.

The chain couples TRBV6-2 or TRBV6-3 to TRBJ1-5; 12 bases line up with TRBD1. This CDR3 is 17 amino acids long. The V and J ends lost 1 base and 4 bases, in that order; junction bases with no gene match: 5. CDR1 MNHEY and CDR2 SVGEGT come from the germline V gene. CDR3 residues: CASSYLPGQGANQPQHF. The DNA of the CDR3 is TGTGCCAGCAGTTACTTACCGGGACAGGGGGCAAATCAGCCCCAGCATTTT.

This chain uses TRBV14 with TRBJ2-7, with 12 bases fitting TRBD2. The J segment lost 5 bases and the V segment lost 3 bases, leaving 8 bases of the junction unmatched. This CDR3 has 16 residues. Germline values: CDR1 SGHDN, CDR2 FVKESK. The CDR3 sequence is CASSHLAGGPFHEQYF. CDR3 sequence (DNA): TGTGCCAGCAGCCACCTAGCGGGGGGGCCTTTCCACGAGCAGTACTTC.

This clone was counted a single time. The CDR3 DNA reads TGTGCCAGCAGCTTAGGAGGGATTGACACCGGGGAGCTGTTTTTT. Protein sequence: CASSLGGIDTGELFF. This rearrangement joins TRBV11-3 to TRBJ2-2; tentative D call: TRBD2 (5 bases). The germline V and J ends were trimmed by 1 base and 3 bases, with 9 bases remaining between them. This CDR3 spans 15 amino acids. The germline gives CDR1 SGHNT, CDR2 YENEEA.

The chain has TRBV30 and TRBJ1-1; 11 bases align to TRBD1. V gave up 0 bases and J gave up 6 bases; unmatched junction bases: 3. CDR3 size: 14 residues. CDR1 and CDR2 from the germline V gene are GTSNPN and SVGIG (reference sequence). In DNA, the CDR3 is TGTGCCTGGAGTGTTGGGACAGGGGGGGCTGAAGCTTTCTTT. Encoded protein: CAWSVGTGGAEAFF.